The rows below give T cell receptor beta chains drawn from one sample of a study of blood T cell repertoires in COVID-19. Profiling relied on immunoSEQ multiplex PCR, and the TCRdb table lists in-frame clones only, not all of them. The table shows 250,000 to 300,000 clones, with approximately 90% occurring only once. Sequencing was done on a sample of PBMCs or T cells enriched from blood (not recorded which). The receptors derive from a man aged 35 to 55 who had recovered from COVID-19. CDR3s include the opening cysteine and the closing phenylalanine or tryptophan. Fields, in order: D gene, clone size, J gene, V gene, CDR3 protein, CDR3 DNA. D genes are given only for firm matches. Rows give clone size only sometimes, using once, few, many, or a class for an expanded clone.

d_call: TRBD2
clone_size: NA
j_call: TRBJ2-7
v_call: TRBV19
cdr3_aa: CASSTTGTSGTEQYF
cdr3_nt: TGTGCCAGTAGTACAACCGGGACTAGCGGGACCGAGCAGTACTTC

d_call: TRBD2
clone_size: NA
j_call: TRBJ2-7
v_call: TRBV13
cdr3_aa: CASSSGGLAGVRYEQYF
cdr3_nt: TGTGCCAGCAGCTCGGGGGGACTAGCGGGAGTACGCTACGAGCAGTACTTC

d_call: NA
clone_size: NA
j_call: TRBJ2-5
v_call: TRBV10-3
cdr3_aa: CAISDIEAETQYF
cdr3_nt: TGTGCCATCAGTGATATCGAAGCGGAGACCCAGTACTTC

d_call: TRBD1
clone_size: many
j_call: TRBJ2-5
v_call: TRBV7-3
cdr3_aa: CASRTGQGMRETQYF
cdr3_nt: TGTGCCAGCAGGACGGGACAGGGGATGAGAGAGACCCAGTACTTC

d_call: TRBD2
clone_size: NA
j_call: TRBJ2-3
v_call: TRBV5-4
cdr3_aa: CASTISGSLRPDTQYF
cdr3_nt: TGTGCCAGCACCATAAGCGGGAGCTTGAGACCAGATACGCAGTATTTT

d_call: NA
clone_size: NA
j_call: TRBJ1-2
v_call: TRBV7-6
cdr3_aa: CASSPSRNYGYTF
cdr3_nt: TGTGCCAGCAGCCCGAGCCGCAACTATGGCTACACCTTC

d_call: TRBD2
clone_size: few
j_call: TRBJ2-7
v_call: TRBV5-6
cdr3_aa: CASSSTSGSVYEQYF
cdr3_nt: TGTGCCAGCAGCAGTACTAGCGGGAGCGTCTACGAGCAGTACTTC

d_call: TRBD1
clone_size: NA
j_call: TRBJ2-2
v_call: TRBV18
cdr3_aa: CASSPRAGGDTGELFF
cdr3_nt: TGTGCCAGCTCACCACGGGCAGGGGGCGACACCGGGGAGCTGTTTTTT

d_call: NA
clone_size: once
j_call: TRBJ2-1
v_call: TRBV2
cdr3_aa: CASSQGNEQFF
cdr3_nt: TGTGCCAGCAGCCAGGGCAATGAGCAGTTCTTC

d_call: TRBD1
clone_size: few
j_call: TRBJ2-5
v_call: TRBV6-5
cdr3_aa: CATRQGQETQYF
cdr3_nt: TGTGCCACCCGACAGGGACAAGAGACCCAGTACTTC

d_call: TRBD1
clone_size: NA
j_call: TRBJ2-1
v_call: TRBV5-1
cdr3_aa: CASSFLRQGWSNEQFF
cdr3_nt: TGCGCCAGCAGCTTCCTCAGACAGGGCTGGAGCAATGAGCAGTTCTTC

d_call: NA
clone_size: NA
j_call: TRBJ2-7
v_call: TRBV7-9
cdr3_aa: CASSLSQGHSYEQYF
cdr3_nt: TGTGCCAGCAGCTTGTCCCAGGGGCATTCCTACGAGCAGTACTTC

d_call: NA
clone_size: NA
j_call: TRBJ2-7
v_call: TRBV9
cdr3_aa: CASSREREDPGTAYEQYF
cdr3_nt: TGTGCCAGCAGCAGGGAAAGGGAGGATCCCGGGACAGCCTACGAGCAGTACTTC

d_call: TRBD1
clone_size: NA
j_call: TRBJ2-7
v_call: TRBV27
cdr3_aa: CASSLSCRQGDCHEQYF
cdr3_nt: TGTGCCAGCAGTTTATCGTGTCGGCAGGGGGATTGTCACGAGCAGTACTTC

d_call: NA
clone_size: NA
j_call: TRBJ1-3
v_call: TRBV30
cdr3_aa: CAWRAGTSGNTIYF
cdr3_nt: TGTGCCTGGAGAGCCGGGACATCTGGAAACACCATATATTTT

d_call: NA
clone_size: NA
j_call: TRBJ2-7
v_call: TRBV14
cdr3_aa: CASSPSNRWKVNDEQYF
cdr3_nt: TGTGCCAGCAGCCCATCGAACAGGTGGAAAGTAAATGACGAGCAGTACTTC

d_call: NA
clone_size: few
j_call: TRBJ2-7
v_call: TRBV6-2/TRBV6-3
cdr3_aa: CASSYSRTTYEQYF
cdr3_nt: TGTGCCAGCAGTTACTCGAGAACTACCTACGAGCAGTACTTC

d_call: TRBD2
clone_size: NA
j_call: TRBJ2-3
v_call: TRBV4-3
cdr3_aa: CASSQDMTGGLSSTDTQYF
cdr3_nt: TGCGCCAGCAGCCAAGATATGACGGGAGGGCTTTCTAGCACAGATACGCAGTATTTT

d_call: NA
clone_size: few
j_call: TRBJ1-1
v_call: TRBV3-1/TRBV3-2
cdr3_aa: CASSQEAGRMNTEAFF
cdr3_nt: TGTGCCAGCAGCCAAGAGGCAGGGCGCATGAACACTGAAGCTTTCTTT

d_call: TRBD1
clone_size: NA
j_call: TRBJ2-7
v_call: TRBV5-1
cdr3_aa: CASSGGQDSYEQYF
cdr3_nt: TGCGCCAGCAGCGGAGGACAGGATTCCTACGAGCAGTACTTC

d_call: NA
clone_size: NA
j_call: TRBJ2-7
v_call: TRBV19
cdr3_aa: CASSMGARIYEQYF
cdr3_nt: TGTGCCAGTAGTATGGGGGCACGAATCTACGAGCAGTACTTC

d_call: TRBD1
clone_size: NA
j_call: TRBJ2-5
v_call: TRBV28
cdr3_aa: CASGGQAKLWTQYF
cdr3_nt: TGTGCCAGCGGTGGACAGGCGAAGTTGTGGACCCAGTACTTC

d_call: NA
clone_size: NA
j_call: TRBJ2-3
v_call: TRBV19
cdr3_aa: CASSLGGVSDTQYF
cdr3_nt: TGTGCCAGTAGTCTCGGGGGAGTTTCAGATACGCAGTATTTT

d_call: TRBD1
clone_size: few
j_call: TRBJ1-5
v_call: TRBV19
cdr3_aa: CASSIGQGRGSNQPQHF
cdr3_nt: TGTGCCAGTAGTATCGGACAGGGCCGAGGGAGCAATCAGCCCCAGCATTTT

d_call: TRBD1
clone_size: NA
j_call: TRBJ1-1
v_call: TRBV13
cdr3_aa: CASGQTGGSGERRAFF
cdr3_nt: TGTGCCAGCGGCCAGACAGGGGGGTCGGGGGAGCGGCGAGCTTTCTTT

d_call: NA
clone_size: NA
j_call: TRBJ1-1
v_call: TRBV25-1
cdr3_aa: CASRENRATEAFF
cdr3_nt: TGTGCCAGCAGGGAAAACAGGGCCACTGAAGCTTTCTTT

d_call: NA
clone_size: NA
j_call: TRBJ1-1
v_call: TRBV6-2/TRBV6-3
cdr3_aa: CASSSTGREAFF
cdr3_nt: TGTGCCAGCAGCTCGACAGGAAGAGAAGCTTTCTTT

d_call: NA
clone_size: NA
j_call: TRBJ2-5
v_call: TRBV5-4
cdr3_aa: CASSLDWLQETQYF
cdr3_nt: TGTGCCAGCAGCCTTGACTGGCTCCAAGAGACCCAGTACTTC

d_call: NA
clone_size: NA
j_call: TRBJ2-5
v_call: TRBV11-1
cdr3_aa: CASSLISETQYF
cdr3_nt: TGTGCCAGCAGCTTAATTTCGGAGACCCAGTACTTC

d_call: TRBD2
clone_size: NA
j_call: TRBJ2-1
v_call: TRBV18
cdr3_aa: CASSPHPPGGSYNEQFF
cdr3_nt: TGTGCCAGCTCACCACACCCACCGGGGGGCTCCTACAATGAGCAGTTCTTC

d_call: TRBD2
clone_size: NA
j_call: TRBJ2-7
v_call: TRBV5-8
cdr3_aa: CASSYSPLAGVGYEQYF
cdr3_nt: TGTGCCAGCAGCTACAGTCCCCTAGCGGGAGTAGGTTACGAGCAGTACTTC

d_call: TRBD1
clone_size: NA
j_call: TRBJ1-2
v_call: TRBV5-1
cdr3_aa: CASSLVVAGGPNYGYTF
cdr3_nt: TGCGCCAGCAGCTTGGTGGTGGCAGGGGGTCCTAACTATGGCTACACCTTC

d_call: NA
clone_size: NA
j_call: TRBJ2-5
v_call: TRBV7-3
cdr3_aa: CASSLTPSEETQYF
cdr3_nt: TGTGCCAGCAGCTTAACGCCTAGTGAAGAGACCCAGTACTTC

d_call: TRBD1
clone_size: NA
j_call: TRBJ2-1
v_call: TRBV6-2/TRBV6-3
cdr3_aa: CASSYGTEINEQFF
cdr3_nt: TGTGCCAGCAGTTACGGGACAGAAATCAATGAGCAGTTCTTC

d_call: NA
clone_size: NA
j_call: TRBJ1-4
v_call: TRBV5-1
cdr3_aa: CASSSRLFNEKLFF
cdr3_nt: TGCGCCAGCAGCTCCAGGTTATTTAATGAAAAACTGTTTTTT

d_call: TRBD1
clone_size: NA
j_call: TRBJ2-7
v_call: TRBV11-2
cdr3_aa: CASSLVHRDSYIYEQYF
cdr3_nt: TGTGCCAGCAGCTTAGTGCACCGGGACAGTTATATTTACGAGCAGTACTTC

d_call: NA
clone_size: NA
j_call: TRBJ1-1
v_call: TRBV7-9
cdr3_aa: CASSLDQSRGTEAFF
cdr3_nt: TGTGCCAGCAGCTTAGATCAGTCGCGGGGGACTGAAGCTTTCTTT